The 18 T cell receptor beta chains in this list originate from one sample, sequenced in a study of cytomegalovirus exposure and HLA in healthy donors. PCR primers comprised 60 Vbeta and 13 Jbeta primers. TCRdb's copy holds only in-frame clones and misses some; the assay was immunoSEQ multiplex PCR. The table has over 100,000 clones, over 65% seen once; the top ten hold less than 4%. Sequencing was performed on PBMCs. Source of these receptors: a woman in her twenties or thirties in good health and CMV-seropositive.

The rearrangement uses TRBV18 and TRBJ1-2, with TRBD1 matching 11 bases. After removal of 3 bases from V and 6 bases from J, the junction contained 9 bases not matched to a gene. Germline values: CDR1 KGHSH, CDR2 LQKENI. CDR3 length: 16 amino acids. Here the CDR3 DNA reads TGTGCCAGCTCACCTCGGGACAGGGGGATGGTTCATGGCTACACCTTC. Protein: CASSPRDRGMVHGYTF.

The rearrangement uses TRBV25-1 and TRBJ2-7; D remains unclear. Germline V CDR1 and CDR2: MGHDK, SYGVNS. The CDR3 is made up of 13 amino acids. V was clipped by 1 base and J by 5 bases, with 9 bases between them. The CDR3 DNA is TGTGCCAGCAGTGAATCCGGGTTCCACGAGCAGTACTTC. As protein: CASSESGFHEQYF.

The rearrangement uses TRBV2 and TRBJ2-1, with a tentative D call TRBD2 (5 bases). This CDR3 region has 16 residues. Per the germline V gene, CDR1 is SNHLY and CDR2 is FYNNEI. Trimming shortened V by 3 bases and J by 0 bases, and 12 bases separated the two germline ends. CDR3: CASSDIGVSSYNEQFF. The CDR3 coding sequence is TGTGCCAGCAGTGACATCGGGGTTAGCTCCTACAATGAGCAGTTCTTC.

The J gene is TRBJ1-1, the V gene TRBV10-3; 8 bases line up with TRBD1. V lost 2 bases and J lost 2; bases outside the gene matches: 1. This CDR3 has 14 residues. Looked up from germline, CDR1 is ENHRY and CDR2 is SYGVKD. Here the CDR3 DNA reads TGTGCCATCAGTGAGGGACAGGGTAACACTGAAGCTTTCTTT. Protein sequence: CAISEGQGNTEAFF.

This chain links TRBV11-2 with TRBJ2-7; the D is unclear. The CDR3 totals 13 residues. The V gene's germline CDR1 is SGHAT and CDR2 FQNNGV. V was clipped by 2 bases and J by 3 bases, with 8 bases between them. The CDR3 loop is CASSLLGHYEQYF. The CDR3 bases are TGTGCCAGCAGCTTATTGGGCCACTACGAGCAGTACTTC.

The rearrangement joins TRBV5-4 to TRBJ1-4; 7 nucleotides line up with TRBD1. Trimming cost V 4 bases and J 2 bases; bases outside gene matches: 5. Germline-derived CDR1 and CDR2 are SGHNT and YYREEE (reference sequence). This CDR3 is 15 amino acids long. This CDR3 is CASSIQGRTNEKLFF. CDR3 nucleotides: TGTGCCAGCAGCATACAGGGGCGGACTAATGAAAAACTGTTTTTT.

The CDR3 spells CASSARLRDPSNYGYTF. CDR3 sequence (DNA): TGTGCCAGCAGCGCCCGCTTGCGTGATCCGTCTAACTATGGCTACACCTTC. The chain joins TRBV9 to TRBJ1-2; D unclear. V was clipped by 3 bases and J by 0 bases, with 18 bases between them. This CDR3 has 17 amino acids. The germline V gene encodes CDR1 SGDLS and CDR2 YYNGEE. Combining the CDR3 with reference TRBV9 and TRBJ1-2 gives the whole variable domain DSGVTQTPKHLITATGQRVTLRCSPRSGDLSVYWYQQSLDQGLQFLIQYYNGEERAKGNILERFSAQQFPDLHSELNLSSLELGDSALYFCASSARLRDPSNYGYTFGSGTRLTVV.

The CDR3 loop reads CASSSGTDRSNQPQHF. CDR3 bases: TGTGCCAGCAGCTCGGGGACAGACAGGAGCAATCAGCCCCAGCATTTT. The chain has TRBV5-5 and TRBJ1-5, with 7 bases matching TRBD1. The CDR3 extends over 16 amino acids. The germline CDR1 and CDR2 sequences are SGHKS and YYEKEE (reference sequence). J was trimmed by 1 base and V by 3 bases; bases with no gene match: 7.

The sample holds a few counts of this clone. The genes are TRBV27 and TRBJ2-7; 7 bases fit TRBD1. Germline CDR1 MNHEY, CDR2 SMNVEV (reference sequence). The CDR3 has 14 residues. V lost 4 bases to trimming and J lost 3 bases; unmatched junction nucleotides: 6. The CDR3 coding sequence is TGTGCCAGCAGTTCACGAGGGACAGTCTACGAGCAGTACTTC. Translated: CASSSRGTVYEQYF.

This sequence joins TRBV7-9 and TRBJ2-7, with TRBD1 identical over 9 bases. From germline, CDR1 is SEHNR and CDR2 FQNEAQ (reference sequence). V shed 5 bases, J shed 4 bases, and the junction held 3 bases outside the gene matches. This CDR3 has 13 amino acids. The CDR3: CASSPDRGYEQYF. The CDR3 DNA reads TGTGCCAGCAGCCCGGACAGGGGATACGAGCAGTACTTC.

A single count supports this clone. This sequence joins TRBV4-1 and TRBJ1-5, with a weak D call TRBD1 (5 bases). Between the trimmed V and J ends, which lost 1 base and 2 bases, there was a span of 18 bases. The CDR3 has 18 amino acids. Germline assignment: CDR1 MGHRA and CDR2 YSYEKL. The DNA of the CDR3 is TGCGCCAGCAGCCAAGGGGGGGGGTCGGGGGGTGGCAATCAGCCCCAGCATTTT. It encodes CASSQGGGSGGGNQPQHF.

This clone has a single count. This chain links TRBV7-3 with TRBJ2-2; D not certain. The CDR3 is 14 amino acids. V was shortened by 5 bases and J by 1 base, with 8 bases between the two germline ends. The germline V gene encodes CDR1 SGHTA and CDR2 FQGTGA. This CDR3 is CASSPQRNTGELFF. The CDR3 bases are TGTGCCAGCAGCCCTCAGCGGAACACCGGGGAGCTGTTTTTT.

This clone was detected only once. The chain joins TRBV13 to TRBJ2-3, with 7 bases identical to TRBD2. The V gene's germline CDR1 is PRHDT and CDR2 FYEKMQ (reference sequence). The CDR3 length is 13 residues. V dropped 5 bases and J dropped 5; count of bases not matched to a gene: 4. The CDR3 reads CASSPEREDTQYF. The DNA for the CDR3 is TGTGCCAGCAGCCCGGAGCGGGAAGATACGCAGTATTTT.

This chain connects TRBV29-1 to TRBJ2-3, with 8 bases identical to TRBD2. This CDR3 comprises 15 residues. The germline V gene has CDR1 SQVTM and CDR2 ANQGSEA. V was clipped by 5 bases and J by 1 base; unmatched bases: 8. CDR3 DNA sequence: TGCAGCGTTCGGGGGGGGCCGGCGGGCACAGATACGCAGTATTTT. Its protein is CSVRGGPAGTDTQYF.

J is TRBJ2-4 and V is TRBV4-3, with 11 bases lining up with TRBD2. V gave up 0 bases and J gave up 2 bases; unmatched junction bases: 6. CDR3 size: 18 residues. Germline V gene sequence: CDR1 LGHNA, CDR2 YSLEER. The CDR3 bases are TGCGCCAGCAGCCAAGATTTCACTAGCGGGGGTACCAAAAACATTCAGTACTTC. As protein: CASSQDFTSGGTKNIQYF.

V and J are TRBV4-2 and TRBJ1-2; D may be TRBD1 (6 bases). The CDR3 spans 17 residues. V lost 4 bases and J 0 bases, leaving 18 bases between the germline ends. Germline V gene lookup returns CDR1 LGHNA and CDR2 YNFKEQ. The CDR3: CASSPRQALAANYGYTF. Written as DNA, the CDR3 is TGTGCCAGCAGCCCCAGACAGGCCTTAGCCGCTAACTATGGCTACACCTTC.

The V call is TRBV5-4, the J call TRBJ1-2; 12 positions agree with TRBD1. Looked up from germline, CDR1 is SGHNT and CDR2 is YYREEE (reference sequence). The CDR3 runs 16 residues. Unmatched junction bases numbered 7, after V lost 1 base and J lost 6 bases. The CDR3 region is CASSLQLGQGAHGYTF. In nucleotides, the CDR3 is TGTGCCAGCAGCTTGCAACTGGGACAGGGGGCGCATGGCTACACCTTC.

J is TRBJ2-1 and V is TRBV13, with TRBD2 identical over 8 bases. Trimming cost V 4 bases and J 4 bases; bases outside gene matches: 12. Germline-derived CDR1 and CDR2 are PRHDT and FYEKMQ (reference sequence). The length of the CDR3 is 17 residues. The CDR3 region is CASSSGRGGRQYNEQFF. CDR3 nucleotides: TGTGCCAGCAGCTCAGGGCGCGGGGGGCGCCAATACAATGAGCAGTTCTTC.